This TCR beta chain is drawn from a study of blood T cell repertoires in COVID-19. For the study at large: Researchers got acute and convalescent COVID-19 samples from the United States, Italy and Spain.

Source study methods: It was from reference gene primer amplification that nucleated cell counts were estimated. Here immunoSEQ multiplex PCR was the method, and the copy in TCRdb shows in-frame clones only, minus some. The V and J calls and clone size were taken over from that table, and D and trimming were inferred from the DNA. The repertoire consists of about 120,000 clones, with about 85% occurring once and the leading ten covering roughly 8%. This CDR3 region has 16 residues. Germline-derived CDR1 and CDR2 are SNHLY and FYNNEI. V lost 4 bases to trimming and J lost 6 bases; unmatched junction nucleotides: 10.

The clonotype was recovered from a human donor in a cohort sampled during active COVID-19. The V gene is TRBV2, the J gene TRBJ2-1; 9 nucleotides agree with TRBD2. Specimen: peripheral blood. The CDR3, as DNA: TGTGCCAGCAGTGGATCGACTAGCGGAAGATCCAATGAGCAGTTCTTC. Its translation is CASSGSTSGRSNEQFF.